These 32 T cell receptor beta chains were sequenced from one sample in a study of human T cells and chemical hapten exposure. Time point meaning: patch test 1, 2 weeks after DPC sensitization. Stated treatment: therapeutic diphenylcyclopropenone sensitization with weekly scalp DPC. TCRdb itself ran the RACE reads through MiXCR, one entry per CDR3 protein. The repertoire holds approximately 73,000 distinct CDR3 sequences, approximately 10% seen once, with 1.4% in the top ten. Here the sequenced sample was whole blood, taken in connection with sensitization to the hapten diphenylcyclopropenone (DPC). The receptor set was obtained from a woman aged 45-59 years with alopecia areata. Some clones in this sample may be carry-over from other donors' samples.

This clonotype came up a few times. The chain employs TRBV7-3 and TRBJ2-2; 12 bases fit TRBD2. The junction had 7 bases not matched to a gene; V was cut back by 1 base and J by 4 bases. Germline CDR1 reads SGHTA; CDR2 reads FQGTGA. The CDR3 spans 18 residues. The CDR3 loop reads CASSLSTLAGGRTGELFF. The CDR3 DNA reads as TGTGCCAGCAGCTTAAGTACGCTAGCGGGAGGGCGCACCGGGGAGCTGTTTTTT.

This clonotype was counted only a few times. CDR3 sequence: CASSYSQVYEQYF. The CDR3 DNA reads as TGTGCCAGCAGTTACTCACAGGTCTACGAGCAGTACTTC. The V call is TRBV6-2 or TRBV6-3, the J call TRBJ2-7, with D possibly TRBD1 on 5 matching bases. Trimming cost V 0 bases and J 3 bases, with 6 bases left between them. Per germline, CDR1 MNHEY and CDR2 SVGEGT. This CDR3 comprises 13 residues.

The J gene is TRBJ1-6, the V gene TRBV4-2; D not certain. This CDR3 has 14 amino acids. Trimming stripped 0 bases from V and 6 bases from J, with 6 bases between. The germline CDR1 and CDR2 sequences are LGHNA and YNFKEQ. The CDR3 DNA is TGTGCCAGCAGCCAAGAGGGGAGTAATTCACCCCTCCACTTT. It codes for CASSQEGSNSPLHF.

CDR3 sequence reads: CASSVRVPYEQYF. The CDR3 nucleotides read TGTGCCAGTTCGGTCCGGGTCCCTTACGAGCAGTACTTC. This chain links TRBV28 with TRBJ2-7; the D is unclear. This CDR3 is built from 13 residues. Germline V gives CDR1 MDHEN, CDR2 SYDVKM. V lost 9 bases to trimming and J lost 4 bases, with 16 bases between them. The whole variable domain, remainder taken from reference TRBV28 and TRBJ2-7, is DVKVTQSSRYLVKRTGEKVFLECVQDMDHENMFWYRQDPGLGLRLIYFSYDVKMKEKGDIPEGYSVSREKKERFSLILESASTNQTSMYLCASSVRVPYEQYFGPGTRLTVT.

The V gene is TRBV7-9, the J gene TRBJ2-5, with a possible D match to TRBD2 (5 bases). The V and J ends lost 5 bases and 4 bases respectively, with 20 bases between them. The V gene's germline CDR1 is SEHNR and CDR2 FQNEAQ (reference sequence). This CDR3 comprises 16 residues. For the CDR3, the DNA is TGTGCCAGCAGCGCGGTGAGGGCAGGCCGTCCAGAGACCCAGTACTTC. Its protein is CASSAVRAGRPETQYF.

There are a few counts of this clonotype. The rearrangement uses TRBV6-2 or TRBV6-3 and TRBJ1-1, with unresolved D. This CDR3 has 13 residues. Trimming took 0 bases from V and 11 from J, leaving 13 bases between them. Looked up from germline, CDR1 is MNHEY and CDR2 is SVGEGT. CDR3 sequence (DNA): TGTGCCAGCAGTTACTCGAACCGGAATGGGGCTTTCTTT. Its translation is CASSYSNRNGAFF.

V gene TRBV11-2 combines with J gene TRBJ2-7; perhaps TRBD2 as D (5 bases). Per the germline V gene, CDR1 is SGHAT and CDR2 is FQNNGV. Trimming removed 1 base at V and 3 bases at J, with 7 bases between. The CDR3 consists of 13 residues. The chain's CDR3 is CASSLGAVYEQYF. The DNA for the CDR3 is TGTGCCAGCAGCTTAGGAGCGGTCTACGAGCAGTACTTC.

The rearrangement links TRBV11-2 to TRBJ2-5; no clear D gene. V lost 1 base and J lost 2, with 11 bases in between. Germline V gene lookup returns CDR1 SGHAT and CDR2 FQNNGV. The CDR3 contains 15 residues. In nucleotides, the CDR3 is TGTGCCAGCAGCTTAGGTCGGGCAGCTCAAGAGACCCAGTACTTC. This translates into CASSLGRAAQETQYF.

This clonotype was counted ten times or more. The CDR3 protein is CSASVPGVNNSPLHF. The DNA for the CDR3 is TGCAGTGCTAGTGTACCAGGCGTCAATAATTCACCCCTCCACTTT. The chain has TRBV20-1 and TRBJ1-6; no reliable D call. The CDR3 is 15 residues long. Deletions cut 3 bases from V and 5 bases from J, with 14 bases between. Germline CDR1 is DFQATT and CDR2 is SNEGSKA (reference sequence).

Only a few counts were recorded for this clonotype. The chain joins TRBV3-1 to TRBJ1-1; D gene unclear. There are 14 residues in the CDR3. Germline CDR1 is LGHDT and CDR2 is YNNKEL (reference sequence). V was pared by 5 bases and J by 11 bases, with 21 bases between. The CDR3 sequence is CASSAILGRGHAFF. The CDR3 DNA is TGTGCCAGCAGCGCAATTTTGGGCCGAGGCCACGCTTTCTTT.

The rearrangement uses TRBV5-1 and TRBJ1-4; no clear D. V was trimmed by 4 bases and J by 0 bases, leaving 16 bases between them. Germline lookup yields CDR1 SGHRS and CDR2 YFSETQ. CDR3 size: 17 residues. The CDR3, as DNA: TGCGCCAGCAGCCCAAAGCCGGTGGAGGCAACTAATGAAAAACTGTTTTTT. Translating gives CASSPKPVEATNEKLFF. The entire variable domain, with the rest obtained from reference TRBV5-1 and TRBJ1-4, is as follows: KAGVTQTPRYLIKTRGQQVTLSCSPISGHRSVSWYQQTPGQGLQFLFEYFSETQRNKGNFPGRFSGRQFSNSRSEMNVSTLELGDSALYLCASSPKPVEATNEKLFFGSGTQLSVL.

The rearrangement joins TRBV27 to TRBJ2-1, with 9 bases identical to TRBD2. The CDR3 runs to 15 residues. Germline-derived CDR1 and CDR2 are MNHEY and SMNVEV (reference sequence). V lost 5 bases to trimming and J lost 8 bases; unmatched junction nucleotides: 10. CDR3 in amino acids: CASSPLGREGHEQFF. The CDR3 nucleotides are TGTGCCAGCAGTCCCCTTGGGCGGGAGGGCCATGAGCAGTTCTTC.

The J gene is TRBJ2-7, the V gene TRBV5-4; TRBD1 is a possible D gene (5 bases). The germline V and J ends were trimmed by 4 bases and 2 bases, with 13 bases remaining between them. Germline V gives CDR1 SGHNT, CDR2 YYREEE (reference sequence). This CDR3 comprises 14 residues. The CDR3 DNA follows: TGTGCCAGCAGCCGCCCAGGGTCAACCTACGAGCAGTACTTC. This gives the protein CASSRPGSTYEQYF.

The chain uses TRBV12-3 or TRBV12-4 and TRBJ1-5, with D uncertain. The V end was cut by 5 bases, the J end by 1 base, with 12 bases between. The CDR3 has 15 residues. The CDR3 DNA reads TGTGCCAGCAGTCCTCCCCCTGGCAGCAATCAGCCCCAGCATTTT. This gives the protein CASSPPPGSNQPQHF.

Only a few counts were recorded for this clonotype. The rearrangement joins TRBV28 to TRBJ2-2; perhaps TRBD2 as D (7 bases). V lost 7 bases and J 3 bases, leaving 15 bases between the germline ends. Germline CDR1 MDHEN, CDR2 SYDVKM. The CDR3 consists of 15 residues. The chain's CDR3 is CASTIGGVDTGELFF. The CDR3 DNA reads as TGTGCCAGCACCATAGGGGGGGTGGACACCGGGGAGCTGTTTTTT. Using reference TRBV28 and TRBJ2-2 for the parts outside the CDR3, the full variable domain is DVKVTQSSRYLVKRTGEKVFLECVQDMDHENMFWYRQDPGLGLRLIYFSYDVKMKEKGDIPEGYSVSREKKERFSLILESASTNQTSMYLCASTIGGVDTGELFFGEGSRLTVL.

This clonotype was counted only a few times. This chain joins TRBV5-1 and TRBJ2-2; TRBD2 aligns across 8 bases. This CDR3 comprises 16 residues. V lost 4 bases and J lost 0; bases outside the gene matches: 5. Germline V lookup: CDR1 SGHRS, CDR2 YFSETQ. The CDR3 DNA is TGCGCCAGCAGCCCGGGACTAGGCGCGAACACCGGGGAGCTGTTTTTT. Its translation is CASSPGLGANTGELFF.

The J gene is TRBJ2-6, the V gene TRBV27; 7 positions agree with TRBD1. Germline loops: CDR1 MNHEY, CDR2 SMNVEV (reference sequence). The CDR3 sequence is 17 residues long. V dropped 3 bases and J dropped 2; count of bases not matched to a gene: 7. The CDR3 protein is CASSFLGGTAGANVLTF. CDR3 sequence (DNA): TGTGCCAGCAGTTTCCTAGGGGGCACAGCTGGGGCCAACGTCCTGACTTTC.

The chain uses TRBV7-2 and TRBJ2-3; 11 nucleotides line up with TRBD2. CDR1 and CDR2 from the germline V gene are SGHTA and FQGNSA. The V segment lost 4 bases and the J segment 5 bases; nucleotides outside the gene matches: 5. This CDR3 comprises 15 residues. The CDR3 bases are TGTGCCAGCAGCTCTAGCGGGAGGAGCGGAGATACGCAGTATTTT. It specifies CASSSSGRSGDTQYF.

Only a few counts were recorded for this clonotype. The chain combines TRBV28 with TRBJ1-5; D gene unclear. Trimming took 7 bases from V and 0 from J, leaving 13 bases between them. The germline V gene encodes CDR1 MDHEN and CDR2 SYDVKM. The CDR3 loop spans 15 amino acids. This chain's CDR3 is CASIIGPTSNQPQHF. The CDR3 DNA is TGTGCCAGCATCATAGGGCCAACTAGCAATCAGCCCCAGCATTTT.

In its sample, this clonotype was seen many times. The rearrangement joins TRBV5-6 to TRBJ1-4, with D possibly being TRBD1 (5 bases). Germline V lookup: CDR1 SGHDT, CDR2 YYEEEE. The CDR3 contains 13 residues. Trimming left V 3 bases short and J 7 bases short, with 10 bases between. The CDR3: CASSYGQAEKLFF. As DNA, the CDR3 is TGTGCCAGCAGCTATGGACAAGCTGAAAAACTGTTTTTT.

This clonotype was found a few times. This chain uses TRBV28 with TRBJ1-2; D is unclear. The germline gives CDR1 MDHEN, CDR2 SYDVKM. The CDR3 consists of 16 residues. Trimming took off 3 bases at V and 0 bases at J, with 14 bases between the two ends. The CDR3 loop reads CASSFLGGSPNYGYTF. CDR3 sequence (DNA): TGTGCCAGCAGTTTTTTGGGCGGGAGTCCTAACTATGGCTACACCTTC.

This clonotype has just a few counts. The chain recombines TRBV3-1 with TRBJ2-1; TRBD2 matches 11 bases. Germline lookup yields CDR1 LGHDT and CDR2 YNNKEL (reference sequence). Unmatched junction bases numbered 6, after V lost 4 bases and J lost 4 bases. This CDR3 is 16 amino acids long. CDR3 bases: TGTGCCAGCAGCCTAGCGGGAGGGCCAATTTACAATGAGCAGTTCTTC. Its translation is CASSLAGGPIYNEQFF.

This clonotype was seen once. The rearrangement uses TRBV28 and TRBJ1-1; unclear D gene. CDR3 size: 13 residues. CDR1 and CDR2 from the germline V gene are MDHEN and SYDVKM. Trimming stripped 6 bases from V and 3 bases from J, with 11 bases between. The CDR3 loop is CASRLPTYTEAFF. For the CDR3, the DNA is TGTGCCAGCAGGCTACCGACGTACACTGAAGCTTTCTTT.

The sample holds many counts of this clonotype. CDR3 in amino acids: CASSPRRSYEQYF. In nucleotides, the CDR3 is TGTGCCAGCAGCCCACGACGCTCCTACGAGCAGTACTTC. The chain has TRBV7-2 and TRBJ2-7; D is undetermined. V lost 5 bases to trimming and J lost 0 bases, with 8 bases between them. Germline V lookup: CDR1 SGHTA, CDR2 FQGNSA. This CDR3 has 13 amino acids.

The chain uses TRBV3-1 and TRBJ1-2; the match to TRBD1 covers 8 bases. From germline, CDR1 is LGHDT and CDR2 YNNKEL (reference sequence). The trim removed 0 bases at V and 5 bases at J, leaving 2 bases unmatched. This CDR3 has 14 amino acids. CDR3: CASSQENRGYGYTF. The CDR3 nucleotides read TGTGCCAGCAGCCAAGAGAACAGGGGGTATGGCTACACCTTC.

This clonotype showed up just a few times. The chain uses TRBV28 and TRBJ1-2; D remains ambiguous. Trimming pared 6 bases from V and 4 bases from J, leaving 9 bases between. The CDR3 runs 12 residues. CDR1 MDHEN and CDR2 SYDVKM come from the germline V gene. The CDR3 protein is CASRGGIYGYTF. The CDR3 bases are TGTGCCAGCAGGGGCGGGATCTATGGCTACACCTTC.

The genes are TRBV29-1 and TRBJ2-5; either TRBD1 or TRBD2 may fit D (6 bases each). Trimming cost V 8 bases and J 7 bases, with 11 bases left between them. The germline CDR1 and CDR2 sequences are SQVTM and ANQGSEA. This CDR3 is built from 10 residues. For the CDR3, the DNA is TGCAGCTCCGGGGGCGGGACCCAGTACTTC. Translation gives CSSGGGTQYF.

The chain recombines TRBV28 with TRBJ1-2; D might be TRBD1 (5 bases). The V gene lost 4 bases and the J gene lost 7 bases, with 10 bases spanning the gap. The length of the CDR3 is 12 residues. Looked up from germline, CDR1 is MDHEN and CDR2 is SYDVKM. The CDR3 protein is CASSSGLLGYTF. CDR3 bases: TGTGCCAGCAGTTCAGGGCTTCTTGGCTACACCTTC.

This clonotype was seen a few times. The chain joins TRBV2 to TRBJ2-3; D call uncertain. V lost 9 bases and J lost 4, with 8 bases in between. CDR3 length: 11 residues. CDR1 is SNHLY, CDR2 FYNNEI, per germline. The CDR3 nucleotides read TGTGCCAGTGAAGTTGCAGATACGCAGTATTTT. Encoded protein: CASEVADTQYF.

This clonotype was recorded a few times. This chain links TRBV7-2 with TRBJ1-1; D is undetermined. The CDR3 has 12 amino acids. Germline CDR1 reads SGHTA; CDR2 reads FQGNSA. Trimming left V 5 bases short and J 4 bases short, with 8 bases between. The chain's CDR3 is CASSPYGTEAFF. The CDR3 nucleotides read TGTGCCAGCAGCCCGTATGGCACTGAAGCTTTCTTT.

This clonotype was picked up many times. The chain joins TRBV29-1 to TRBJ1-2; D is unclear. The CDR3 has 14 residues. Per the germline V gene, CDR1 is SQVTM and CDR2 is ANQGSEA. Trimming stripped 0 bases from V and 3 bases from J, with 11 bases between. The CDR3 DNA is TGCAGCGTTGAAGATTTGCCTCTCGACTATGGCTACACCTTC. Its protein product is CSVEDLPLDYGYTF.

This clonotype was detected only a few times. The V and J genes are TRBV28 and TRBJ1-2; D call uncertain. CDR1 and CDR2 from the germline V gene are MDHEN and SYDVKM. The CDR3 consists of 12 residues. Trimming took 6 bases from V and 5 from J, leaving 10 bases between them. This chain's CDR3 is CASSLIPYGYTF. CDR3 sequence (DNA): TGTGCCAGCAGCCTAATTCCTTATGGCTACACCTTC.